This T cell receptor (beta chain) was captured by sequencing in a study of human T cells and chemical hapten exposure. In regard to this clonotype: The antigen remains unidentified. This may arise from a read error, as a much more abundant clone is one base away.

As to time point: pre-sensitization, week 0. Documented treatment: therapeutic diphenylcyclopropenone sensitization with weekly scalp DPC. Points from the study as a whole: Relative to controls, expanded TCRs formed significantly more large CDR3 similarity clusters.

The CDR3 runs 14 residues. Looked up from germline, CDR1 is LGHDT and CDR2 is YNNKEL (reference sequence). TCRdb independently ran MiXCR on the RACE reads; one entry per CDR3 protein. The table shows tens of thousands of distinct CDR3 sequences, with approximately 13% occurring only once. The chain combines TRBV3-1 with TRBJ1-1; 8 bases align to TRBD1. This clonotype was obtained from a woman aged 30 to 39 with alopecia areata. Some clones in this sample may be carry-over from other donors' samples. Sequenced material: whole blood, taken in connection with sensitization to the hapten diphenylcyclopropenone (DPC). The CDR3 nucleotides are TGTGCCAGCAGCCCGACAGGGGCCAACACTGAAGCTTCCTTT. Protein sequence: CASSPTGANTEASF.